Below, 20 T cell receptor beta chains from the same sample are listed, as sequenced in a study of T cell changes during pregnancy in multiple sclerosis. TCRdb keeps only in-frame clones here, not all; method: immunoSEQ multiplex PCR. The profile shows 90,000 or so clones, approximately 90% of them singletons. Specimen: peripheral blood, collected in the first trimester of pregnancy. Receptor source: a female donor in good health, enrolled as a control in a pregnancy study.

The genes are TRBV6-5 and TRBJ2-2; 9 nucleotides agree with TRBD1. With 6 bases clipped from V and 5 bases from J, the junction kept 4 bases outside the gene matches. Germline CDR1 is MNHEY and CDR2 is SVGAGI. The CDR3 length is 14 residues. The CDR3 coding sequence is TGTGCCAGCAGCCGACAGGGGGGAACCGGGGAGCTGTTTTTT. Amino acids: CASSRQGGTGELFF.

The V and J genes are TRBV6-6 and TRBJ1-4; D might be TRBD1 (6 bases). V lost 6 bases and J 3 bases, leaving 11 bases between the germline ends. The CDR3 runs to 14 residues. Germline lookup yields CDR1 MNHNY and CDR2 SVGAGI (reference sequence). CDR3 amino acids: CASSGRGANEKLFF. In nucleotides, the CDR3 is TGTGCCAGCAGCGGCAGGGGAGCTAATGAAAAACTGTTTTTT.

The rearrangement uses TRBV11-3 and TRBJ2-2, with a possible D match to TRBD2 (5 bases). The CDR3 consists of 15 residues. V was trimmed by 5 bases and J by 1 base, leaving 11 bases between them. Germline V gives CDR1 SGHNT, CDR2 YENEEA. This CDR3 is CASSPGDLNTGELFF. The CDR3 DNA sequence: TGTGCCAGCAGCCCCGGGGATCTGAACACCGGGGAGCTGTTTTTT.

The CDR3 coding sequence is TGTGCCAGCTCACCAAGTAGGGGGGGCCCCTACGAGCAGTACTTC. This codes for CASSPSRGGPYEQYF. V and J are TRBV18 and TRBJ2-7; D perhaps matches TRBD2 (7 bases). Germline CDR1 is KGHSH and CDR2 is LQKENI. Trimming left V 2 bases short and J 2 bases short, with 13 bases between. The CDR3 sequence is 15 residues long.

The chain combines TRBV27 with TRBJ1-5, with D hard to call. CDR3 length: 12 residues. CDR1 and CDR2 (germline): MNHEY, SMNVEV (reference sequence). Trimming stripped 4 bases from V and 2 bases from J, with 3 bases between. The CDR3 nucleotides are TGTGCCAGCAGTTCCGGCAATCAGCCCCAGCATTTT. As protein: CASSSGNQPQHF.

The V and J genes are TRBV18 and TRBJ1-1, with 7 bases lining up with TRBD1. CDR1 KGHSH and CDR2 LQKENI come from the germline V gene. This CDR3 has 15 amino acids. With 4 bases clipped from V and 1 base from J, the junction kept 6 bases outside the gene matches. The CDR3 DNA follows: TGTGCCAGCTCACTACGACAGGGTGGGAACACTGAAGCTTTCTTT. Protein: CASSLRQGGNTEAFF.

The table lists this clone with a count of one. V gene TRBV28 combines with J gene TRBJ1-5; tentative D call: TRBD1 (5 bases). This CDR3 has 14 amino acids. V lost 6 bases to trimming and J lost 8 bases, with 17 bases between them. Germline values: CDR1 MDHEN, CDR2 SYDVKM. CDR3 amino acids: CASSQFFAREPQHF. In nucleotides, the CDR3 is TGTGCCAGCAGCCAATTTTTTGCCAGGGAGCCCCAGCATTTT.

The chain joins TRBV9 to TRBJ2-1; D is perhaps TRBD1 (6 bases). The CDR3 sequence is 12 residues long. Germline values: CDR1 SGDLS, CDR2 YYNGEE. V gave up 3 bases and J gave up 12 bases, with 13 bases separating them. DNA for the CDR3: TGTGCCAGCAGCGACTACAGGGAAGCGCAGTTCTTC. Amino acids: CASSDYREAQFF.

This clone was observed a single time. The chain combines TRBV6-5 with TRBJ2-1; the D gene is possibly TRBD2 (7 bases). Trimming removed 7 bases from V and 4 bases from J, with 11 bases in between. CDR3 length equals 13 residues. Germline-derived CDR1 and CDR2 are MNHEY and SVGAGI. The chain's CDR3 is CASTAGAYNEQFF. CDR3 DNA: TGTGCCAGCACTGCGGGGGCTTACAATGAGCAGTTCTTC.

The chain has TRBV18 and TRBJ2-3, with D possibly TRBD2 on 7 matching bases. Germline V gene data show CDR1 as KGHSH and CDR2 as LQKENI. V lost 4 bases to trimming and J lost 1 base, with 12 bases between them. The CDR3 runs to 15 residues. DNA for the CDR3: TGTGCCAGCTCACTCGCGGGGGCACGCACAGATACGCAGTATTTT. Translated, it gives CASSLAGARTDTQYF. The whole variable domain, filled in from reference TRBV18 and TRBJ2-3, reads NAGVMQNPRHLVRRRGQEARLRCSPMKGHSHVYWYRQLPEEGLKFMVYLQKENIIDESGMPKERFSAEFPKEGPSILRIQQVVRGDSAAYFCASSLAGARTDTQYFGPGTRLTVL.

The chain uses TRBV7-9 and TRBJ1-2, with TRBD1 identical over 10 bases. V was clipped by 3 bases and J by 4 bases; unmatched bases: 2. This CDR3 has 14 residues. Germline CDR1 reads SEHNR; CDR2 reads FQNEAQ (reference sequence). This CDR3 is CASSFGTGVYGYTF. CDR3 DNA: TGTGCCAGCAGCTTTGGGACAGGGGTCTATGGCTACACCTTC.

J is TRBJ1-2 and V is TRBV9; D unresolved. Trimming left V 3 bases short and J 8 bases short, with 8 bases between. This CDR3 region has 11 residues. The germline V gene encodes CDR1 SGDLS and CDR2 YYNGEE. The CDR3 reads CASSGQNGYTF. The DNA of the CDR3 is TGTGCCAGCAGCGGCCAGAACGGCTACACCTTC.

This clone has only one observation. The CDR3: CASSIPAGGNYEQYF. The CDR3, as DNA: TGTGCCAGCAGTATCCCAGCGGGGGGGAACTACGAGCAGTACTTC. The chain recombines TRBV28 with TRBJ2-7, with 10 bases fitting TRBD2. The trim removed 5 bases at V and 3 bases at J, leaving 7 bases unmatched. The CDR3 extends over 15 amino acids. Germline values: CDR1 MDHEN, CDR2 SYDVKM.

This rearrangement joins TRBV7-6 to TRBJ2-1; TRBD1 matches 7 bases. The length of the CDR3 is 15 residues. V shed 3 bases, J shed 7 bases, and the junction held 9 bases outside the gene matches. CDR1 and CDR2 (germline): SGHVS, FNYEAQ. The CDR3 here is CASSFRQGGLNEQFF. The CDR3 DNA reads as TGTGCCAGCAGCTTTCGACAGGGTGGTTTGAATGAGCAGTTCTTC.

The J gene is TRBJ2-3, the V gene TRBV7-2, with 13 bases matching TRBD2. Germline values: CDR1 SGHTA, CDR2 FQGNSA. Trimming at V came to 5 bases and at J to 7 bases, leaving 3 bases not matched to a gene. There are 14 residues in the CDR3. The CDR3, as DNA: TGTGCCAGCAGCCTAGGGACTAGCGGGAATACGCAGTATTTT. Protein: CASSLGTSGNTQYF.

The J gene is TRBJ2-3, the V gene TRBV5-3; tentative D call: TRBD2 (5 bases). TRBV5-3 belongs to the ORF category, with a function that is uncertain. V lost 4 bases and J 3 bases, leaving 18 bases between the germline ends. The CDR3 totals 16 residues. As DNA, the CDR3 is TGTGCCAGAAGCCTGGCTCGGGGTAGTTATACAGATACGCAGTATTTT. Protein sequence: CARSLARGSYTDTQYF.

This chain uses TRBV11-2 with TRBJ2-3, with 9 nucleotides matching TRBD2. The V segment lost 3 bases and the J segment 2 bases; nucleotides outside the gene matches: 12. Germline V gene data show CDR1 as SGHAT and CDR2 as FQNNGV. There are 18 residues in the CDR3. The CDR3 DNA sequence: TGTGCCAGCAGCTTCCGCGGTCGGCTAGCGGGGATCACAGATACGCAGTATTTT. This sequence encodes CASSFRGRLAGITDTQYF.

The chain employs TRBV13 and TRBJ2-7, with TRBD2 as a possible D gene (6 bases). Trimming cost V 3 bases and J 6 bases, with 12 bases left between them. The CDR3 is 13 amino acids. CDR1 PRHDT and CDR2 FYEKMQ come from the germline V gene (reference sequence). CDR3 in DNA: TGTGCCAGCAGCTTGGATTTGGGGGGCGAGCAGTACTTC. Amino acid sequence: CASSLDLGGEQYF.

The CDR3 protein is CASTHTDTQYF. CDR3 DNA: TGTGCCAGCACCCACACAGATACGCAGTATTTT. The chain carries TRBV28 and TRBJ2-3; D is undetermined. Trimming removed 7 bases from V and 2 bases from J, with 4 bases in between. The CDR3 totals 11 residues. Germline V gives CDR1 MDHEN, CDR2 SYDVKM.

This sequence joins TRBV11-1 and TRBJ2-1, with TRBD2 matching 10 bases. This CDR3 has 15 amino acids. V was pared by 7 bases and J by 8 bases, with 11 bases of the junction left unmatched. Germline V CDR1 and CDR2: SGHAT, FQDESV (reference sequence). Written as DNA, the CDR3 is TGTGCCAGCACCCCGCGGGCTAGCGGGGGCTATGAGCAGTTCTTC. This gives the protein CASTPRASGGYEQFF.